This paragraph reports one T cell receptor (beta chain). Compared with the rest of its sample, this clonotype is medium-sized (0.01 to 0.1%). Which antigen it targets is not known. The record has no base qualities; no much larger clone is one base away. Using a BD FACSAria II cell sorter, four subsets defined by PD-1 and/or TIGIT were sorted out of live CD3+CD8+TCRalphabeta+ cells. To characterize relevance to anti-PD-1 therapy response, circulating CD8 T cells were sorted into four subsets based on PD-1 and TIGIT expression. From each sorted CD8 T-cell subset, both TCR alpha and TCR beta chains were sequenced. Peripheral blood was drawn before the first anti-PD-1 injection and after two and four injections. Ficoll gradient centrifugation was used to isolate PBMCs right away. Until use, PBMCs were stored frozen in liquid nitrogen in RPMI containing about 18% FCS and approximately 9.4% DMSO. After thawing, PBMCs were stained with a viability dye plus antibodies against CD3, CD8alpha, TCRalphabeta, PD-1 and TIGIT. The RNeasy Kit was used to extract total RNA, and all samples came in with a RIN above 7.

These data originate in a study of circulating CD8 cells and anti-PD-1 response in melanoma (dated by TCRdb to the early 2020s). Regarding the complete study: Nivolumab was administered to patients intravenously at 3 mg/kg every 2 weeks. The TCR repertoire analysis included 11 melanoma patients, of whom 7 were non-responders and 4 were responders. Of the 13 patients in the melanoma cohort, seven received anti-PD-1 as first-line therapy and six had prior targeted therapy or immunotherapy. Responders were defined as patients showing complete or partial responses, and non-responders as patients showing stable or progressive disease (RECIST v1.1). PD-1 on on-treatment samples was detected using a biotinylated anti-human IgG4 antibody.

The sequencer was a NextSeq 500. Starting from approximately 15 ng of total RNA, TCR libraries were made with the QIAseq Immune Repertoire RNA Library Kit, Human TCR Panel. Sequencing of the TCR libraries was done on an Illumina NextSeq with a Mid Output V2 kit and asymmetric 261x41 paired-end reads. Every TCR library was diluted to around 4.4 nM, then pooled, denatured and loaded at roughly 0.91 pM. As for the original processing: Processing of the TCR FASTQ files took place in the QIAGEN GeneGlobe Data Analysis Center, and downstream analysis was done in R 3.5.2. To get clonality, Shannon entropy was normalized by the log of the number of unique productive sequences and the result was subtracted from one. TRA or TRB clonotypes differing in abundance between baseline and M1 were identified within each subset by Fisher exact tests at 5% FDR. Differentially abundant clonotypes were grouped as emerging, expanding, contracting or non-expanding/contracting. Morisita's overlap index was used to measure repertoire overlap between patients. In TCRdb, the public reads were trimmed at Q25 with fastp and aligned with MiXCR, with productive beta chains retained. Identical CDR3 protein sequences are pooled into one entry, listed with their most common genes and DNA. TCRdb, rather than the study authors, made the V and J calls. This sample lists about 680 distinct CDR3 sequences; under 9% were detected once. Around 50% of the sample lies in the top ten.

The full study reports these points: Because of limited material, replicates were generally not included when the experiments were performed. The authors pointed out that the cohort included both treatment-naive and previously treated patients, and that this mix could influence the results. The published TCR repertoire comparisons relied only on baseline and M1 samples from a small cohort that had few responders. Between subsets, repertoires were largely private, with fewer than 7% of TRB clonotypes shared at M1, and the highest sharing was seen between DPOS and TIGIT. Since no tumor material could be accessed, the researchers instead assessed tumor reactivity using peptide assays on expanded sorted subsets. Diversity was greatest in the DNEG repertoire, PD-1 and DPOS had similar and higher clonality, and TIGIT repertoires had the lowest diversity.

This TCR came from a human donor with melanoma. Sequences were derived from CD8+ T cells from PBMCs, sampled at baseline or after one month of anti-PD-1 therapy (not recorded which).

The CDR3 region reads CASSFVGGAAGELFF. The nucleotide sequence reads as follows: TGTGCCAGCAGCTTCGTGGGTGGGGCCGCCGGGGAGCTGTTTTTT. This chain is built from TRBV5-5 and TRBJ2-2; the D region possibly corresponds to TRBD1 (5 bases align). V loses 2 bases, J loses 6 bases, and the germline ends lie 14 bases apart. Including the terminal cysteine and phenylalanine, the CDR3 comprises 15 residues. Only the CDR3 DNA is retained, 45 bases long and in frame from the first base. Based on the germline V gene (reference sequence), the CDR1 and CDR2 sequences are SGHKS and YYEKEE.